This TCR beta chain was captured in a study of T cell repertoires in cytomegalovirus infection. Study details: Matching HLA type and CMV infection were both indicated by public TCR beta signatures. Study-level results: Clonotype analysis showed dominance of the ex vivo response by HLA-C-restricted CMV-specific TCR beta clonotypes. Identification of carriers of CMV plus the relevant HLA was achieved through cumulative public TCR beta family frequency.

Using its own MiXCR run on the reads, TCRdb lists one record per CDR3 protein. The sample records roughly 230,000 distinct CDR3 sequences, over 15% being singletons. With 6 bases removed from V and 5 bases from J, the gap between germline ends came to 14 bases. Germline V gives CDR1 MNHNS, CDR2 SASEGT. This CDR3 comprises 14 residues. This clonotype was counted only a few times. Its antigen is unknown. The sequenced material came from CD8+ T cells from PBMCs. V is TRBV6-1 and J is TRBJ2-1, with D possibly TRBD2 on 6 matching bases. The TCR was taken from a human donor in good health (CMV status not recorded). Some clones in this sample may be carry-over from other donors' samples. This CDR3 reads CASSYTSLDNEQFF. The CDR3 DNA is TGTGCCAGCAGCTATACTAGCTTAGACAATGAGCAGTTCTTC.